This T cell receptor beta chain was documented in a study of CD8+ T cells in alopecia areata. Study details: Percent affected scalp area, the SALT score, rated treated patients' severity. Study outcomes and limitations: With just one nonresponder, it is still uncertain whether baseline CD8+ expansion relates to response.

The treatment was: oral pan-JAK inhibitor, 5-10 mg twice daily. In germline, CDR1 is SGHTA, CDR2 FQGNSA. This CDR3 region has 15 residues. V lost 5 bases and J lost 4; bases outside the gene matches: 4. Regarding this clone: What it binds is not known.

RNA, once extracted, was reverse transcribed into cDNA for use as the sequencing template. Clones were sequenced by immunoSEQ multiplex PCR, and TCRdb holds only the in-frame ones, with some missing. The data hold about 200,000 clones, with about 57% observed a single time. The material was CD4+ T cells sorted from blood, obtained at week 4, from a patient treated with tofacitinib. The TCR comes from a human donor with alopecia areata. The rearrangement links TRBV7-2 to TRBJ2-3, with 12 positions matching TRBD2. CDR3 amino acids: CASSTSGGWADTQYF. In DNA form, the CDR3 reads TGTGCCAGCAGCACTAGCGGGGGGTGGGCAGATACGCAGTATTTT.